Following are 6 T cell receptor beta chains from one sample sequenced in a study of blood T cell repertoires in COVID-19. Method: immunoSEQ multiplex PCR; TCRdb's copy keeps in-frame clones and lacks some. The sample lists around 200,000 clones, 80% to 85% occurring once. The source material was peripheral blood. These receptors were collected from a human donor with acute or convalescent COVID-19. The donor label of this sample is uncertain.

CDR3 in amino acids: CASVETGNQPQHF. The CDR3 DNA reads as TGTGCCAGCGTGGAGACAGGCAATCAGCCCCAGCATTTT. This chain connects TRBV2 to TRBJ1-5; tentatively, D is TRBD1 (5 bases). CDR3 size: 13 residues. Germline values: CDR1 SNHLY, CDR2 FYNNEI. With 8 bases removed from V and 2 bases from J, the gap between germline ends came to 10 bases. The full variable domain, its missing parts supplied by reference TRBV2 and TRBJ1-5, is EPEVTQTPSHQVTQMGQEVILRCVPISNHLYFYWYRQILGQKVEFLVSFYNNEISEKSEIFDDQFSVERPDGSNFTLKIRSTKLEDSAMYFCASVETGNQPQHFGDGTRLSIL.

The rearrangement joins TRBV28 to TRBJ1-2; tentative D call: TRBD1 (6 bases). Trimming took off 5 bases at V and 6 bases at J, with 16 bases between the two ends. The germline V gene encodes CDR1 MDHEN and CDR2 SYDVKM. The CDR3 totals 14 residues. DNA for the CDR3: TGTGCCAGCAGTCCAGTACAGGGTTTACATGGCTACACCTTC. This encodes CASSPVQGLHGYTF.

This clone appeared a few times. The chain employs TRBV2 and TRBJ2-7, with TRBD2 identical over 9 bases. Per the germline V gene, CDR1 is SNHLY and CDR2 is FYNNEI. The CDR3 loop spans 14 amino acids. V lost 8 bases, J lost 6 bases, and 11 bases stayed unmatched. Here the CDR3 reads CASGKGTSSGEQYF. DNA of the CDR3: TGTGCCAGCGGGAAAGGGACTAGCTCGGGCGAGCAGTACTTC.

This chain links TRBV27 with TRBJ2-1; 9 nucleotides align to TRBD2. After removal of 5 bases from V and 4 bases from J, the junction contained 6 bases not matched to a gene. The CDR3 is made up of 15 amino acids. From germline, CDR1 is MNHEY and CDR2 SMNVEV (reference sequence). The CDR3 sequence: CASSTIAGDYNEQFF. CDR3 in DNA: TGTGCCAGCAGTACTATAGCGGGAGATTACAATGAGCAGTTCTTC.

The rearrangement uses TRBV19 and TRBJ2-5; D possibly corresponds to TRBD1 (7 bases). CDR3 size: 15 residues. V was trimmed by 3 bases and J by 7 bases, leaving 18 bases between them. Germline-derived CDR1 and CDR2 are LNHDA and SQIVND (reference sequence). The CDR3 reads CASSISGRGVGTQYF. CDR3 coding DNA: TGTGCCAGTAGTATCTCGGGCAGGGGGGTAGGGACCCAGTACTTC.

The gene calls are TRBV5-4 and TRBJ2-1; the match to TRBD1 covers 7 bases. Germline V gene data show CDR1 as SGHNT and CDR2 as YYREEE (reference sequence). Losses at the gene ends were 1 base for V and 6 bases for J; bases not matched to a gene: 7. The CDR3 is 15 residues long. The CDR3 region has the DNA TGTGCCAGCAGCTTGACAGGGGATTTTGGCAATGAGCAGTTCTTC. Its protein is CASSLTGDFGNEQFF.